Sequencing of this T cell receptor beta chain was carried out in a study of lymphopenia after photon versus proton radiotherapy. Generated by immunoSEQ multiplex PCR, the TCRdb table keeps only in-frame clones and is missing some. The sample has 150,000 to 200,000 clones; about nine tenths are singletons. Points on this clone: The antigen is undetermined.

Study findings and constraints: Larger post-nadir TCR diversity loss correlated inversely with survival in deceased patients.

CDR3 length: 14 amino acids. Trimming cost V 4 bases and J 0 bases; bases outside gene matches: 2. From germline, CDR1 is SQVTM and CDR2 ANQGSEA. The chain combines TRBV29-1 with TRBJ2-2; 7 bases agree with TRBD1. The material sequenced was peripheral blood, taken from a patient treated with photon-based radiotherapy. This receptor was identified in a man aged 50 or older with gastric cancer. CDR3 bases: TGCAGCGTTGGGGGACAGCCGAACACCGGGGAGCTGTTTTTT. It specifies CSVGGQPNTGELFF.